Included here is one TCR beta chain sequence, with context. Its antigen is unidentified. This entry comes from a study of beta chain features in type 1 diabetes. Overall study results and limits: Type 1 diabetes patients had fewer VDJ junction insertions and more deletions. Among patients with Type 1 diabetes, TCRB CDR3s were moderately but significantly shorter in every one of the four CD4+ subsets.

Trimming pared 0 bases from V and 8 bases from J, leaving 13 bases between. Looked up from germline, CDR1 is SQVTM and CDR2 is ANQGSEA. This CDR3 contains 13 residues. Reverse transcribing all isolated RNA meant expressed TCRB transcripts were sequenced. Assay used: immunoSEQ multiplex PCR; TCRdb lists only in-frame clones, some missing. The table lists 640,000 or so clones, about an eighth of them singletons. The V call is TRBV29-1, the J call TRBJ1-2; TRBD1 might be the D (5 bases). The sequenced sample was naive CD4+ T cells from blood. This TCR derives from a man between 18 and 35 years old with type 1 diabetes. The CDR3 sequence is CSVEDRRDGGYTF. In nucleotides, the CDR3 is TGCAGCGTTGAAGATCGGCGGGACGGAGGCTACACCTTC.